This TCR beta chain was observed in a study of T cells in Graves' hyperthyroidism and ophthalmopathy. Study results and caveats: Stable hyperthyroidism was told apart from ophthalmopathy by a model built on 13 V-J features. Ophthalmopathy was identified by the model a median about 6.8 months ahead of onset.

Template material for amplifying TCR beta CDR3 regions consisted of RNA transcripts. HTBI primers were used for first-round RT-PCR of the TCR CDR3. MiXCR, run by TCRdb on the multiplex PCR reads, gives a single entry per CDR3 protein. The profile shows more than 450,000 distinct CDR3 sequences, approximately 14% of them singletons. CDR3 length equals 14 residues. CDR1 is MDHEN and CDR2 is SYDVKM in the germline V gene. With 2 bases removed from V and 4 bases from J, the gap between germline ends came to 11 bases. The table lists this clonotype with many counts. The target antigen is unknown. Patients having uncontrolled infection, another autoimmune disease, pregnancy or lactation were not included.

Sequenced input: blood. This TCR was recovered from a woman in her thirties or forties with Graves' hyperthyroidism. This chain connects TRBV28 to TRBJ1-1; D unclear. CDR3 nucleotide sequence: TGTGCCAGCAGTTTAGCAACGTCGCTCACTGAAGCTTTCTTT. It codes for CASSLATSLTEAFF.